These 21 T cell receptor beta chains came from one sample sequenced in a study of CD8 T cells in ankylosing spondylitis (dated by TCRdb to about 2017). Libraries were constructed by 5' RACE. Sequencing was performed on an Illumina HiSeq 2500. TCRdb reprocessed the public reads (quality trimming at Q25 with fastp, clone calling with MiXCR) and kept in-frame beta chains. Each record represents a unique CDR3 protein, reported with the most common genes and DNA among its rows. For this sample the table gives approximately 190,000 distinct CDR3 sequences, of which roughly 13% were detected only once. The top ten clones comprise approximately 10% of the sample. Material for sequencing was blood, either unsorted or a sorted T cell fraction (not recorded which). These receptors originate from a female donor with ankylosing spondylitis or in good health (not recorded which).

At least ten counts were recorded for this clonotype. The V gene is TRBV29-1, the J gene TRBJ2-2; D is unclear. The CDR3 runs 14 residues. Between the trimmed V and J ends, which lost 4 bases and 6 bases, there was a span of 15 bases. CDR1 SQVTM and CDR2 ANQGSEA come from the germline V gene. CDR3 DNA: TGCAGCGTTGGGATCGGTAACTGGCCCGGGGAGCTGTTTTTT. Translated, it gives CSVGIGNWPGELFF.

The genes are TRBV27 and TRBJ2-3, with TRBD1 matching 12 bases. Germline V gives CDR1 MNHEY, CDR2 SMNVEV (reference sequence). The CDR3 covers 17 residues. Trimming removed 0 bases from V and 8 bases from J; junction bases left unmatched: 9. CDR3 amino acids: CASSLSGTGGGSLTQYF. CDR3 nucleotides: TGTGCCAGCAGTTTATCAGGGACAGGGGGCGGGAGCCTTACGCAGTATTTT.

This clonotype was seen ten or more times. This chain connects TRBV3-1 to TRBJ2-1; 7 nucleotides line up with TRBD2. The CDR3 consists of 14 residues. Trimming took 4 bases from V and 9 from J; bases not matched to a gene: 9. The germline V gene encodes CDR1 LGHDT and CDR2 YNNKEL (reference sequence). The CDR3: CASSLSGTRGEQFF. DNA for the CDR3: TGTGCCAGCAGCCTCAGCGGGACGCGTGGTGAGCAGTTCTTC.

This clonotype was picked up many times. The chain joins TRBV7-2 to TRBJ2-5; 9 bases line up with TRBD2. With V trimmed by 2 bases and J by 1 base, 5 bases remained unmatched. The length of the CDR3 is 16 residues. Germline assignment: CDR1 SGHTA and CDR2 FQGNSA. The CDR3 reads CASSLILAGSQETQYF. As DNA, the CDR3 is TGTGCCAGCAGCTTAATCCTAGCGGGGAGCCAAGAGACCCAGTACTTC.

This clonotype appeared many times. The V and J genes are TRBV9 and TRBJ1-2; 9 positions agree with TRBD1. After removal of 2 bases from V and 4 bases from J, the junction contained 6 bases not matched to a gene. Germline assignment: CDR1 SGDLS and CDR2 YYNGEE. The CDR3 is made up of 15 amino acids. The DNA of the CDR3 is TGTGCCAGCAGCGTTGAACAGGGGGCAGGCTATGGCTACACCTTC. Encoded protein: CASSVEQGAGYGYTF. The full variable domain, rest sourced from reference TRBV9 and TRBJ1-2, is DSGVTQTPKHLITATGQRVTLRCSPRSGDLSVYWYQQSLDQGLQFLIQYYNGEERAKGNILERFSAQQFPDLHSELNLSSLELGDSALYFCASSVEQGAGYGYTFGSGTRLTVV.

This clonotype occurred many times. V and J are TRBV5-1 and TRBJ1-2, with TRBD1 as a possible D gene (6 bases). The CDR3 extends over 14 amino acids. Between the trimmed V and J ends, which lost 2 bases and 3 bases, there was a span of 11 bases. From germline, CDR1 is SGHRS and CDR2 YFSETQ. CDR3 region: CASSLQGGDYGYTF. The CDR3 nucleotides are TGCGCCAGCAGCTTACAGGGAGGCGACTATGGCTACACCTTC. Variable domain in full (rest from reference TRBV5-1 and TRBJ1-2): KAGVTQTPRYLIKTRGQQVTLSCSPISGHRSVSWYQQTPGQGLQFLFEYFSETQRNKGNFPGRFSGRQFSNSRSEMNVSTLELGDSALYLCASSLQGGDYGYTFGSGTRLTVV.

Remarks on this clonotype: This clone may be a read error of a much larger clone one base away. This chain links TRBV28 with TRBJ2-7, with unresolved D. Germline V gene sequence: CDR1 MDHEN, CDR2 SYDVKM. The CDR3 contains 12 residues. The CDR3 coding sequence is TGTACCAGCAATTCTCGGGCCTACGAGCAGTACTTC. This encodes CTSNSRAYEQYF.

CDR3 DNA sequence: TGTGCCAGCAGTTACGGTCGGGGTAGCGGGAGCTCCTACGAGCAGTACTTC. Its protein is CASSYGRGSGSSYEQYF. The V and J genes are TRBV6-2 or TRBV6-3 and TRBJ2-7, with 9 bases fitting TRBD2. The CDR3 loop spans 17 amino acids. Looked up from germline, CDR1 is MNHEY and CDR2 is SVGEGT. V was clipped by 2 bases and J by 0 bases; unmatched bases: 8.

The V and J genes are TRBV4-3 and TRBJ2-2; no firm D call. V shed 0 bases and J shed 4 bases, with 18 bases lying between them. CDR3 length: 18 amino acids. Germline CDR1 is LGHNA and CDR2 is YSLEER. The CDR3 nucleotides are TGCGCCAGCAGCCAAGAACCCCCGGCAGGAGCGAGCACCGGGGAGCTGTTTTTT. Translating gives CASSQEPPAGASTGELFF.

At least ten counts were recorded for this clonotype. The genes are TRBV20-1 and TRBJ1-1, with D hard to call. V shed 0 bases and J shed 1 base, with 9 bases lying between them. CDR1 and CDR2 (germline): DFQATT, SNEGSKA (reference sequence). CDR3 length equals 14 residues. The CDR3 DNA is TGCAGTGCTAGAGATGTGGTCGGGAACACTGAAGCTTTCTTT. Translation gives CSARDVVGNTEAFF.

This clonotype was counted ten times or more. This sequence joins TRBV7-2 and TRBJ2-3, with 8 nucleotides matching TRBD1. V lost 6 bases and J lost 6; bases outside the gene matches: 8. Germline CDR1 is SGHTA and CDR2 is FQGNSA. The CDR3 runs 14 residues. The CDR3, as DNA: TGTGCCAGCAGTTCAGACAGGGGCCCGGATACGCAGTATTTT. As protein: CASSSDRGPDTQYF.

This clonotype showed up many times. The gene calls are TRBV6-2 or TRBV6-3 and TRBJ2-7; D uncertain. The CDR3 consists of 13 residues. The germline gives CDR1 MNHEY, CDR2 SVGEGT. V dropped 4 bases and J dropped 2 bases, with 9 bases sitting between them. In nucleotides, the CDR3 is TGTGCCAGCAGTTTGCCGGTCCCCTACGAGCAGTACTTC. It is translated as CASSLPVPYEQYF.

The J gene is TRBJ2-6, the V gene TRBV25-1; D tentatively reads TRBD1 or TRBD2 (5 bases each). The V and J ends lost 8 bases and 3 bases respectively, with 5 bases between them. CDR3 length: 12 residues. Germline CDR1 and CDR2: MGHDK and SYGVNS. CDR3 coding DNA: TGTGCCAGCGGGGGTGGGGCCAACGTCCTGACTTTC. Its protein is CASGGGANVLTF. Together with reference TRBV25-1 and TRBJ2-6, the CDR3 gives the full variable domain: EADIYQTPRYLVIGTGKKITLECSQTMGHDKMYWYQQDPGMELHLIHYSYGVNSTEKGDLSSESTVSRIRTEHFPLTLESARPSHTSQYLCASGGGANVLTFGAGSRLTVL.

The CDR3 region is CASRRRLAGDPSDTQYF. The CDR3, as DNA: TGCGCCAGCCGCCGCCGACTAGCGGGAGATCCCTCGGATACGCAGTATTTT. The chain employs TRBV5-1 and TRBJ2-3; 12 bases match TRBD2. The junction had 15 bases not matched to a gene; V was cut back by 7 bases and J by 6 bases. Germline assignment: CDR1 SGHRS and CDR2 YFSETQ. The CDR3 is 17 residues long. Full variable domain (rest looked up from reference TRBV5-1 and TRBJ2-3): KAGVTQTPRYLIKTRGQQVTLSCSPISGHRSVSWYQQTPGQGLQFLFEYFSETQRNKGNFPGRFSGRQFSNSRSEMNVSTLELGDSALYLCASRRRLAGDPSDTQYFGPGTRLTVL.

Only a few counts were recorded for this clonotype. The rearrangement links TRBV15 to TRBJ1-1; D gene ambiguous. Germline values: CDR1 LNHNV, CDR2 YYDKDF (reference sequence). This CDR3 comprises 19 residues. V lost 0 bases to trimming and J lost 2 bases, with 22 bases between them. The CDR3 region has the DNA TGTGCCACCAGCAGAGAGCTCCGTAGGTACCCACGATCTAACACTGAAGCTTTCTTT. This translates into CATSRELRRYPRSNTEAFF.

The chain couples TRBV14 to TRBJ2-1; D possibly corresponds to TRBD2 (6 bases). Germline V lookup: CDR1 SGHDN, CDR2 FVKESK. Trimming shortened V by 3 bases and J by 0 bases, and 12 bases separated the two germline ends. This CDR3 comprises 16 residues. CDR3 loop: CASSQSGVLSYNEQFF. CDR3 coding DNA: TGTGCCAGCAGCCAGTCGGGGGTGCTCTCCTACAATGAGCAGTTCTTC. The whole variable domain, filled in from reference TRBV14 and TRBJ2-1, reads EAGVTQFPSHSVIEKGQTVTLRCDPISGHDNLYWYRRVMGKEIKFLLHFVKESKQDESGMPNNRFLAERTGGTYSTLKVQPAELEDSGVYFCASSQSGVLSYNEQFFGPGTRLTVL.

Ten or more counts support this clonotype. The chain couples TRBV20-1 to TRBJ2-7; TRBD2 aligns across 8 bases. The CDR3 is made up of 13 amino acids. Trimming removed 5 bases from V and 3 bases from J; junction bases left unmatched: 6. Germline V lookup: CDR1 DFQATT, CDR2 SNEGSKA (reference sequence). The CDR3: CSAASGRGYEQYF. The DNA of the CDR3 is TGCAGTGCTGCCAGCGGGAGAGGCTACGAGCAGTACTTC.

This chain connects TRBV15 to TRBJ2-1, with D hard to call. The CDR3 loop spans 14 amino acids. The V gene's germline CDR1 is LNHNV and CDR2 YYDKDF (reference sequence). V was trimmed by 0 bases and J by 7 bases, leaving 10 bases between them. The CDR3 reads CATSRDRSGNEQFF. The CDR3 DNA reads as TGTGCCACCAGCAGAGATCGGTCAGGAAATGAGCAGTTCTTC.

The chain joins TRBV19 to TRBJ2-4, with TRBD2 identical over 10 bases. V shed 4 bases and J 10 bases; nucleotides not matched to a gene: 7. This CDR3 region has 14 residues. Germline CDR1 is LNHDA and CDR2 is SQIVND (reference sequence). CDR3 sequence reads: CASSRLLAGDIQYF. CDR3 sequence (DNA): TGTGCCAGTAGTAGGCTTCTAGCGGGAGATATTCAGTACTTC.

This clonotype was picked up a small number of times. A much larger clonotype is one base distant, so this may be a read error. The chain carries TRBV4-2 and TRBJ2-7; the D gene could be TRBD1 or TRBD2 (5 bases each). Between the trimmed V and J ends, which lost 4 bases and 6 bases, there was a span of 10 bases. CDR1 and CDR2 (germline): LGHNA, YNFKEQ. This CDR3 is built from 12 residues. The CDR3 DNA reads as TGTGCCAGCAGCCCCGGGACGAGCGAGCAGTACTTC. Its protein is CASSPGTSEQYF.

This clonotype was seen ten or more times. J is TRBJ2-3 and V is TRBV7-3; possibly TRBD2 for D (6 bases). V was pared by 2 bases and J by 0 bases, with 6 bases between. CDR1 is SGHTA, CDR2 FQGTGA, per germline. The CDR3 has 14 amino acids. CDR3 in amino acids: CASSLAGSTDTQYF. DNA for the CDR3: TGTGCCAGCAGCTTAGCGGGAAGCACAGATACGCAGTATTTT.